These T cell receptor beta chains were read from a single sample in a study of regulatory T cells in long-lasting Graves disease. TCRdb independently ran MiXCR on the multiplex PCR reads; one entry per CDR3 protein. Of 400,000 to 500,000 distinct CDR3 sequences listed, about 15% are singletons. This sample was also put to use in a study of T cells in Graves' hyperthyroidism and ophthalmopathy.

The input for sequencing was peripheral blood mononuclear cells (PBMCs), taken at new diagnosis, from a patient treated with antithyroid drugs. The receptors here all came from a woman under 30 with Graves disease. CDR3s include the opening cysteine and the closing phenylalanine or tryptophan. The order of the fields is D gene, V gene, J gene, clone size, CDR3 DNA, CDR3 protein. D genes are given only for firm matches. The size field is filled for only some rows; it gives once, few, many or a size class.

>NA|TRBV7-8|TRBJ2-1|many
TGTGCCAGCAGCTTAGGTCTAGCCCGAATCTCCTACAATGAGCAGTTCTTC
CASSLGLARISYNEQFF
>NA|TRBV7-2|TRBJ2-3|few
TGTGCCAGCAGATCGACCGAGGGACGCACAGATACGCAGTATTTT
CASRSTEGRTDTQYF
>NA|TRBV9|TRBJ2-5|NA
TGTGCCAGCAGCGTAGAATTGGGGCTTCTTCAAGAGACCCAGTACTTC
CASSVELGLLQETQYF
>TRBD1|TRBV5-1|TRBJ2-5|NA
TGCGCCAGCACCACGGGACAGGGGCCAAACCTTCAAGAGACCCAGTACTTC
CASTTGQGPNLQETQYF
>NA|TRBV5-1|TRBJ2-7|NA
TGCGCCAGCAGCTTGGCCTCAGGAGCCTATGGCGAGCAGTACTTC
CASSLASGAYGEQYF
>NA|TRBV28|TRBJ2-7|many
TGTGCCATCCACGACGCAAGTTCCTACGAGCAGTACTTC
CAIHDASSYEQYF
>TRBD2|TRBV5-1|TRBJ2-1|many
TGTGCCAGCAGCTTGGATTCTAGCGGGAGTTACAATGAGCAGTTCTTC
CASSLDSSGSYNEQFF
>NA|TRBV20-1|TRBJ2-1|many
TGCAGTGCTAGCCCAGGGACCCATCTAATGGATGAGCAGTTCTTC
CSASPGTHLMDEQFF
>NA|TRBV10-3|TRBJ2-4|NA
TGTGCCAGCAAAGACCGGGACAACCAAAACATTCAGTACTTC
CASKDRDNQNIQYF
>NA|TRBV2|TRBJ2-1|few
TGTGCCAGCAAAGTACTAGTAGGTGCCTACAATGAGCAGTTCTTC
CASKVLVGAYNEQFF
>TRBD1|TRBV7-6|TRBJ1-6|many
TGTGCCAGCAGCTTAGCCCCAGGGGGGGCCCTCCACTTT
CASSLAPGGALHF
>TRBD2|TRBV11-2|TRBJ2-1|NA
TGTGCCAGCAGCTCTTTGTCCGGGACTAGGGTCTACAATGAGCAGTTCTTC
CASSSLSGTRVYNEQFF
>NA|TRBV4-1|TRBJ1-5|NA
TGCGCCAGCAGCCAAGAGGTGGGAATTAGCAATCAGCCCCAGCATTTT
CASSQEVGISNQPQHF
>NA|TRBV7-9|TRBJ2-3|NA
TGTGCCAGCAGCTTAGCCACAGCATTTAGGCCCGGCGGGGAAACAGATACGCAGTATTTT
CASSLATAFRPGGETDTQYF
>NA|TRBV5-6|TRBJ1-3|many
TGTGCCAGCAGCTTCTCGAGAAACACCATATATTTT
CASSFSRNTIYF
>TRBD1|TRBV5-6|TRBJ2-7|NA
TGTGCCAGCAGCTTGTTCACGGGGACAGGGGGCGAGCAGTACTTC
CASSLFTGTGGEQYF
>TRBD1|TRBV20-1|TRBJ1-4|NA
TGCAGTGCCGCTAGGTCAAGGGGGCCACGGGAAAAACTGTTTTTT
CSAARSRGPREKLFF